This is a list of T cell receptor beta chains from one sample in a study of blood T cell repertoires in COVID-19. Produced via immunoSEQ multiplex PCR; TCRdb's table is partial and in-frame only. The table records roughly 150,000 clones, roughly 90% of them present only once. Sequenced sample: peripheral blood. All receptors come from a man aged 55 to 69 with active or convalescent COVID-19. Each CDR3 is given with its conserved first and last residue. The order of the fields is J gene, V gene, D gene, clone size, CDR3 DNA, CDR3 protein. A D gene is named only where the DNA matches it firmly. A row's size may be missing; if present it is once, few, many or a size class.

J gene: TRBJ1-2
V gene: TRBV10-2
D gene: NA
clone size: NA
CDR3 DNA: TGCGCCAGCAGTGAGTCGAAGAGATCCTATGGCTACACCTTC
CDR3 protein: CASSESKRSYGYTF

J gene: TRBJ1-6
V gene: TRBV3-1/TRBV3-2
D gene: NA
clone size: few
CDR3 DNA: TGTGCCAGCAGCCAATCCTTCGACAGCAATAATTCACCCCTCCACTTT
CDR3 protein: CASSQSFDSNNSPLHF

J gene: TRBJ1-5
V gene: TRBV19
D gene: NA
clone size: few
CDR3 DNA: TGTGCCAGTAGTATAGAACCCATCTATAGCAATCAGCCCCAGCATTTT
CDR3 protein: CASSIEPIYSNQPQHF

J gene: TRBJ2-5
V gene: TRBV3-1/TRBV3-2
D gene: TRBD2
clone size: NA
CDR3 DNA: TGTGCCAGCAGCCAAGATTTGGCTAGCGGGAGGGAGACCCAGTACTTC
CDR3 protein: CASSQDLASGRETQYF

J gene: TRBJ2-7
V gene: TRBV18
D gene: TRBD2
clone size: NA
CDR3 DNA: TGTGCCAGCTCACTCAATCCGGGGGAGGGCTACGAGCAGTACTTC
CDR3 protein: CASSLNPGEGYEQYF

J gene: TRBJ2-3
V gene: TRBV18
D gene: TRBD1
clone size: NA
CDR3 DNA: TGTGCCAGCTCACCTACAGGGGGCAACTCGGATACGCAGTATTTT
CDR3 protein: CASSPTGGNSDTQYF

J gene: TRBJ1-4
V gene: TRBV12-5
D gene: TRBD1
clone size: NA
CDR3 DNA: TGTGCTAGTGGTGGGGGACAGGTTTATAATGAAAAACTGTTTTTT
CDR3 protein: CASGGGQVYNEKLFF

J gene: TRBJ2-7
V gene: TRBV4-2
D gene: TRBD1
clone size: NA
CDR3 DNA: TGTGCCAGCAGCCATGAGACAGGGGTCGGTTACGAGCAGTACTTC
CDR3 protein: CASSHETGVGYEQYF

J gene: TRBJ1-2
V gene: TRBV24-1
D gene: TRBD1
clone size: once
CDR3 DNA: TGTGCCACCAGTGATTCCCGGGACAGGGGCGTACATGGCTACACCTTC
CDR3 protein: CATSDSRDRGVHGYTF

J gene: TRBJ2-3
V gene: TRBV7-4
D gene: TRBD1
clone size: NA
CDR3 DNA: TGTGCCAGCAGCTTAAGCTTTGTAACAGGGGGTAGCACAGATACGCAGTATTTT
CDR3 protein: CASSLSFVTGGSTDTQYF

J gene: TRBJ2-5
V gene: TRBV18
D gene: NA
clone size: NA
CDR3 DNA: TGTGCCAGCTCCCGCGCGGACAGAAGGTTAGAGACCCAGTACTTC
CDR3 protein: CASSRADRRLETQYF

J gene: TRBJ1-6
V gene: TRBV14
D gene: NA
clone size: NA
CDR3 DNA: TGTGCCAGCAGCCAAGATAGTTCACCCCTCCACTTT
CDR3 protein: CASSQDSSPLHF

J gene: TRBJ1-3
V gene: TRBV3-1/TRBV3-2
D gene: NA
clone size: once
CDR3 DNA: TGTGCCAGCAGCCAAGGGCAGGGAAACACCATATATTTT
CDR3 protein: CASSQGQGNTIYF

J gene: TRBJ2-3
V gene: TRBV3-1/TRBV3-2
D gene: NA
clone size: NA
CDR3 DNA: TGTGCCAGCAGCCGTATTAGCGGTCACACAGATACGCAGTATTTT
CDR3 protein: CASSRISGHTDTQYF

J gene: TRBJ2-7
V gene: TRBV18
D gene: TRBD1
clone size: NA
CDR3 DNA: TGTGCCAGTTCGACTGGTTCAGGGGGCGGCGAGCAGTACTTC
CDR3 protein: CASSTGSGGGEQYF

J gene: TRBJ2-7
V gene: TRBV10-1
D gene: NA
clone size: NA
CDR3 DNA: TGCGCCAGCAGTGAATGGCAGACCTACGAGCAGTACTTC
CDR3 protein: CASSEWQTYEQYF

J gene: TRBJ1-1
V gene: TRBV2
D gene: TRBD1
clone size: once
CDR3 DNA: TGTGCCAGACTGACAGGGCGGAACACTGAAGCTTTCTTT
CDR3 protein: CARLTGRNTEAFF

J gene: TRBJ2-3
V gene: TRBV19
D gene: NA
clone size: NA
CDR3 DNA: TGTGCCAGTACCAAAAGAGGGGCGGGGGCGCGCACAGATACGCAGTATTTT
CDR3 protein: CASTKRGAGARTDTQYF

J gene: TRBJ1-2
V gene: TRBV7-9
D gene: NA
clone size: NA
CDR3 DNA: TGTGCCAGCAGCTTGAAGACAGGTACTAACTATGGCTACACCTTC
CDR3 protein: CASSLKTGTNYGYTF

J gene: TRBJ2-1
V gene: TRBV9
D gene: TRBD2
clone size: NA
CDR3 DNA: TGTGCCAGCAGCCTTACGACTAGCGGGAGAAGCTCCTACAATGAGCAGTTCTTC
CDR3 protein: CASSLTTSGRSSYNEQFF

J gene: TRBJ2-7
V gene: TRBV5-1
D gene: NA
clone size: NA
CDR3 DNA: TGCGCCAGCAGCCCAAGGGGTTACGAGCAGTACTTC
CDR3 protein: CASSPRGYEQYF

J gene: TRBJ1-5
V gene: TRBV29-1
D gene: TRBD1
clone size: NA
CDR3 DNA: TGCAGCGTAACAGGGGGCGCGATGGGCAATCAGCCCCAGCATTTT
CDR3 protein: CSVTGGAMGNQPQHF

J gene: TRBJ2-2
V gene: TRBV18
D gene: NA
clone size: NA
CDR3 DNA: TGTGCCAGCTCCCTTATTCAGGGGAACACCGGGGAGCTGTTTTTT
CDR3 protein: CASSLIQGNTGELFF

J gene: TRBJ1-6
V gene: TRBV5-1
D gene: TRBD1
clone size: NA
CDR3 DNA: TGCGCCAGCAGCTTGGGACAGGGTGGAAATAATTCACCCCTCCACTTT
CDR3 protein: CASSLGQGGNNSPLHF

J gene: TRBJ1-2
V gene: TRBV13
D gene: NA
clone size: NA
CDR3 DNA: TGTGCCAGCAGCTTAGGACAGGTCAACTATGGCTACACCTTC
CDR3 protein: CASSLGQVNYGYTF

J gene: TRBJ2-3
V gene: TRBV10-1
D gene: TRBD1
clone size: NA
CDR3 DNA: TGCGCCAGCAGTGAGACAGGGGAGAGCACAGATACGCAGTATTTT
CDR3 protein: CASSETGESTDTQYF

J gene: TRBJ1-2
V gene: TRBV7-2
D gene: NA
clone size: NA
CDR3 DNA: TGTGCCAGCAGCATACCGGGACACAACTATGGCTACACCTTC
CDR3 protein: CASSIPGHNYGYTF

J gene: TRBJ2-3
V gene: TRBV28
D gene: NA
clone size: NA
CDR3 DNA: TGTGCCAGCAGTTTTAGGGGCAGATACACAGATACGCAGTATTTT
CDR3 protein: CASSFRGRYTDTQYF

J gene: TRBJ1-1
V gene: TRBV5-8
D gene: NA
clone size: NA
CDR3 DNA: TGTGCCAGCAGCTTAAGGGGAAACACTGAAGCTTTCTTT
CDR3 protein: CASSLRGNTEAFF

J gene: TRBJ2-5
V gene: TRBV5-1
D gene: NA
clone size: NA
CDR3 DNA: TGCGCCAGCAGCCTCGAGCGACCCCAAGAGACCCAGTACTTC
CDR3 protein: CASSLERPQETQYF

J gene: TRBJ2-1
V gene: TRBV15
D gene: NA
clone size: NA
CDR3 DNA: TGTGCCACCAGCAGAGCGGTGTTCGCAAGCGGGTCCTACAATGAGCAGTTCTTC
CDR3 protein: CATSRAVFASGSYNEQFF

J gene: TRBJ1-2
V gene: TRBV7-2
D gene: NA
clone size: NA
CDR3 DNA: TGTGCCAGCAGCGCAGGGGTGGGAGGCTACACCTTC
CDR3 protein: CASSAGVGGYTF

J gene: TRBJ2-5
V gene: TRBV6-6
D gene: TRBD2
clone size: NA
CDR3 DNA: TGTGCCAGCAGTTCGCGGTTAGCGGGGGTGCGGGAGACCCAGTACTTC
CDR3 protein: CASSSRLAGVRETQYF

J gene: TRBJ2-1
V gene: TRBV5-4
D gene: TRBD2
clone size: NA
CDR3 DNA: TGTGCCAGCAGCCCCGGGGGAGGGCGACTCAATGAGCAGTTCTTC
CDR3 protein: CASSPGGGRLNEQFF

J gene: TRBJ1-2
V gene: TRBV6-2/TRBV6-3
D gene: TRBD1
clone size: NA
CDR3 DNA: TGTGCCAGCAGTTCCTTATACGGGACAGGGGTTGGCGGCTACACCTTC
CDR3 protein: CASSSLYGTGVGGYTF

J gene: TRBJ2-6
V gene: TRBV15
D gene: NA
clone size: NA
CDR3 DNA: TGTGCCACTGCCTGGAGGGCTGGGGCCAACGTCCTGACTTTC
CDR3 protein: CATAWRAGANVLTF

J gene: TRBJ2-7
V gene: TRBV6-4
D gene: NA
clone size: NA
CDR3 DNA: TGTGCCAGCAGTTTCAGTCCCGGGACTGGGGAGCAGTACTTC
CDR3 protein: CASSFSPGTGEQYF